This TCR beta chain was identified in a study of identical twins. There are a few counts of this clonotype. After template switching added a universal primer site, the resulting cDNA carried unique molecular identifiers. TCRdb ran MiXCR on the 5' RACE reads and lists one entry per CDR3 protein. The data show under 900,000 distinct CDR3 sequences, 15% to 20% seen once. Looked up from germline, CDR1 is LNHDA and CDR2 is SQIVND (reference sequence). The CDR3 extends over 14 amino acids. Trimming cost V 5 bases and J 5 bases; bases outside gene matches: 8. The data were also submitted as part of a second study, on T cells expressing NK-cell markers.

Source material: PBMCs. The TCR comes from a woman between 18 and 30 years old in good health. The J gene is TRBJ1-2, the V gene TRBV19, with 7 bases lining up with TRBD1. CDR3 bases: TGTGCCAGTAGTTTCGGGACAGCTGATTATGGCTACACCTTC. Its translation is CASSFGTADYGYTF.